The source of this TCR beta chain is a study of control samples from healthy donors and cancer patients. Per germline, CDR1 LNHDA and CDR2 SQIVND (reference sequence). CDR3 length: 15 amino acids. V lost 7 bases to trimming and J lost 8 bases, with 23 bases between them. Only in-frame clones appear in the TCRdb table, and some are missing; sequencing was by immunoSEQ multiplex PCR. Here the sample spans approximately 97,000 clones, around 92% being singletons. This chain links TRBV19 with TRBJ1-2, with D maybe TRBD1 (5 bases). The specimen sequenced was blood. The source of this sequence is a woman younger than 30 in good health. CDR3 nucleotides: TGTGCCAGTACCCGCGTTTTGAAGGGGCTCGAGGGCTACACCTTC. Translated, it gives CASTRVLKGLEGYTF.